Ten or more counts support the clone carrying this TCR beta chain. Antigen specificity is unknown. This CDR3 contains 14 residues. V gave up 10 bases and J gave up 3 bases; unmatched junction bases: 6. The data stem from a study of T-cell memory formation after mild COVID-19. Notes on the study in general: Some SARS-CoV-2-responding clones were already detected in memory before infection.

Employing constant-segment primers, 5'RACE generated TCR alpha and TCR beta cDNA libraries bearing sample barcodes and UMIs. One entry per CDR3 protein results from TCRdb running MiXCR on the 5' RACE reads. The sample has roughly 130,000 distinct CDR3 sequences; about 5.9% are singletons. V and J are TRBV12-3 or TRBV12-4 and TRBJ2-3; 11 bases match TRBD2. The TCR sequence derives from an adult woman who had mild COVID-19 (a few samples of this study predate the infection). Cell type and time point are not known. The specimen was PBMCs or a T cell subset sorted from them (not recorded which). The CDR3 sequence: CAIVTSGETDTQYF. The CDR3 DNA follows: TGTGCCATCGTGACTAGCGGGGAGACAGATACGCAGTATTTT.